This T cell receptor beta chain was recorded in a study of graft-versus-host responses after intestinal transplantation. The CDR3 contains 15 residues. Per the germline V gene, CDR1 is MNHNS and CDR2 is SASEGT. Between the trimmed V and J ends, which lost 1 base and 3 bases, there was a span of 7 bases. TCRdb's copy holds only in-frame clones and misses some; the assay was immunoSEQ multiplex PCR. Among around 5,200 clones listed, 69% were seen once. Investigators treated the graft tissue so that it released intraepithelial and lamina propria lymphocytes. This specimen was ileum tissue, taken just over 300 days after intestinal transplant. The receptor's source is a human patient who received an intestinal transplant, so some T cells may come from the graft donor. The chain is built from TRBV6-1 and TRBJ2-6; tentative D call: TRBD1 (6 bases). The CDR3 nucleotides are TGTGCCAGCAGTGAAGAACAGGGTGGGGCCAACGTCCTGACTTTC. Protein: CASSEEQGGANVLTF.